The entry that follows covers one T cell receptor (beta chain) sequence. The antigen is not known. Via MiXCR, TCRdb re-called the RT-PCR reads, giving one row per CDR3 protein. The table records about 480,000 distinct CDR3 sequences, about a tenth of them present only once. This specimen belongs to a study of response to subunit inactivated influenza vaccine. General study results and limits: Each seasonal influenza vaccination, the authors suggested, recruits few new T cells.

CDR1 is MDHEN and CDR2 is SYDVKM in the germline V gene. CDR3 size: 16 residues. The trim removed 4 bases at V and 0 bases at J, leaving 6 bases unmatched. The chain combines TRBV28 with TRBJ2-3; the match to TRBD2 covers 8 bases. The input for sequencing was PBMCs from blood, taken more than 35 days after vaccination. The clonotype was recovered from a man aged 45-65 years who received an inactivated influenza vaccine. The DNA for the CDR3 is TGTGCCAGCAGTTCCCCAGGCGGGGGGAGCACAGATACGCAGTATTTT. This translates into CASSSPGGGSTDTQYF.